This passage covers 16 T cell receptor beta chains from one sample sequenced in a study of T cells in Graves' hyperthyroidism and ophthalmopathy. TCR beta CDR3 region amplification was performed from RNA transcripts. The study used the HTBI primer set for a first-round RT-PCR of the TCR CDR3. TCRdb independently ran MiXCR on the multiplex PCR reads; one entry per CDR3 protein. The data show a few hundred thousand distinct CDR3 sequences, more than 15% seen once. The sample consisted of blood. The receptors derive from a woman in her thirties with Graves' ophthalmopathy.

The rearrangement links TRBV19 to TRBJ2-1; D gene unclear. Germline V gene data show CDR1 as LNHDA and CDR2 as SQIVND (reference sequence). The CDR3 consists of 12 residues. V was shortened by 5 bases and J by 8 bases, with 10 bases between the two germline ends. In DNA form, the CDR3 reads TGTGCCAGTAGTGATTGGCTAGATGAGCAGTTCTTC. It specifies CASSDWLDEQFF.

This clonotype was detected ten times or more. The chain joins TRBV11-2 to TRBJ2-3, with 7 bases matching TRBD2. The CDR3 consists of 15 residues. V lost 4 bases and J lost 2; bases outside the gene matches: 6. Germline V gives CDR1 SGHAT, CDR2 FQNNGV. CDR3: CASSYRGRDTDTQYF. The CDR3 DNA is TGTGCCAGCAGCTACCGCGGGAGAGACACAGATACGCAGTATTTT.

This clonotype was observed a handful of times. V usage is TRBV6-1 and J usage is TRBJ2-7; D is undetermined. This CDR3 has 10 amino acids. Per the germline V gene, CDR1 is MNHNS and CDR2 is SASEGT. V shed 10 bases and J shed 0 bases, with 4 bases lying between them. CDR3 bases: TGTGCCACCTTCTCCTACGAGCAGTACTTC. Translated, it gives CATFSYEQYF.

The CDR3 reads CASSLGRREGRNEQFF. CDR3 DNA: TGTGCCAGCAGTTTAGGGCGGCGGGAGGGTAGGAATGAGCAGTTCTTC. The V call is TRBV27, the J call TRBJ2-1; 9 bases map to TRBD2. The CDR3 length is 16 residues. The germline V gene encodes CDR1 MNHEY and CDR2 SMNVEV (reference sequence). Losses at the gene ends were 2 bases for V and 7 bases for J; bases not matched to a gene: 9.

CDR3 loop: CSARDRTGGTFEQYF. In DNA form, the CDR3 reads TGCAGTGCTAGAGATAGGACAGGGGGGACTTTCGAGCAGTACTTC. The chain recombines TRBV20-1 with TRBJ2-7; 10 nucleotides line up with TRBD1. Germline CDR1 DFQATT, CDR2 SNEGSKA (reference sequence). With V trimmed by 0 bases and J by 6 bases, 8 bases remained unmatched. The CDR3 is made up of 15 amino acids.

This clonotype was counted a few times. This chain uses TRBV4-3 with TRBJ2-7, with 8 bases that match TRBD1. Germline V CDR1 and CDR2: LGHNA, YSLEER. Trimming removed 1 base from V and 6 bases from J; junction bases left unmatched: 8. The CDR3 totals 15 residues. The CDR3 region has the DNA TGCGCCAGCAGCCAAGTTCACCCAGGGGGCCGCGAGCAGTACTTC. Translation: CASSQVHPGGREQYF.

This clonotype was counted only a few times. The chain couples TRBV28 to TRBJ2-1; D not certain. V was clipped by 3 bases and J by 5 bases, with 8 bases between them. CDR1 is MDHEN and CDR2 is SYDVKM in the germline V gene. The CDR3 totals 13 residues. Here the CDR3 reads CASSFSGNNEQFF. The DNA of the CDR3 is TGTGCCAGCAGTTTTTCAGGTAACAATGAGCAGTTCTTC.

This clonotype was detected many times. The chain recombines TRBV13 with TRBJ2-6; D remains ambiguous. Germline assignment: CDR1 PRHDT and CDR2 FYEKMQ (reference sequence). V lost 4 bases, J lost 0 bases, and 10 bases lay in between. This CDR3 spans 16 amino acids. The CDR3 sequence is CASSSTRSSGANVLTF. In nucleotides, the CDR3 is TGTGCCAGCAGCTCAACCCGATCCTCTGGGGCCAACGTCCTGACTTTC.

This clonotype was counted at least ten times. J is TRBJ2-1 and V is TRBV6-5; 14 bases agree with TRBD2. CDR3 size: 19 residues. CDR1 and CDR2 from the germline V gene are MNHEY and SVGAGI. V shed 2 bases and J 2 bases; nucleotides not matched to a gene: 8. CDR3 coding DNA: TGTGCCAGCAGTTACATGGGACTAGCGGGAGCGACACCCTACAATGAGCAGTTCTTC. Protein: CASSYMGLAGATPYNEQFF.

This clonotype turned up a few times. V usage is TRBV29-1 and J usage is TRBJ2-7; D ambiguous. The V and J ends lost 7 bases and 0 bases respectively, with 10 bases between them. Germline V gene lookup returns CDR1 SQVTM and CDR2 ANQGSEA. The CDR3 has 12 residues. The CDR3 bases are TGCAGCGCCTCTGACGGCTCCTACGAGCAGTACTTC. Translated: CSASDGSYEQYF.

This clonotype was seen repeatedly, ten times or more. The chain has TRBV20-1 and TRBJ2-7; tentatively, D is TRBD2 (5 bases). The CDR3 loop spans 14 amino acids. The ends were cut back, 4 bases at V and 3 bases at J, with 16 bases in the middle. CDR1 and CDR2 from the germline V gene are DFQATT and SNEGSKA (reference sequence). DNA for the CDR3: TGCAGTGCTACGGGGAAAGGACTGGGCTACGAGCAGTACTTC. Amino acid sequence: CSATGKGLGYEQYF.

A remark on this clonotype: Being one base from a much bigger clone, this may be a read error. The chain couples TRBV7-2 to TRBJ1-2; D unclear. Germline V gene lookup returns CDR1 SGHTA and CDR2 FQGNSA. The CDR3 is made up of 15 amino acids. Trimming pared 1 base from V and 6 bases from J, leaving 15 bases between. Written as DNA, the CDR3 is TGTGCCAGCAGCTTAGACGTCCTACGGCCACATGGCTACACCTTC. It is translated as CASSLDVLRPHGYTF.

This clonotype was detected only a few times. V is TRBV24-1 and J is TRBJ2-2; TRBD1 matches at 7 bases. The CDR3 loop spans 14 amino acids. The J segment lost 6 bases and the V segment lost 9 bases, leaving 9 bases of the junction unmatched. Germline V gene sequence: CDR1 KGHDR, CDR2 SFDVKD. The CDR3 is CATRGTARAGELFF. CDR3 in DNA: TGTGCCACCCGTGGGACAGCCAGGGCCGGGGAGCTGTTTTTT.

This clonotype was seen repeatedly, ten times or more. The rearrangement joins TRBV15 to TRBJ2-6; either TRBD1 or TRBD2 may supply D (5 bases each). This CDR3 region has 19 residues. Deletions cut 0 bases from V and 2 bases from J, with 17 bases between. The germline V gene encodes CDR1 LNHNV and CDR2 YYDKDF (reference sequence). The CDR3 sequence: CATSREGRQIGTGANVLTF. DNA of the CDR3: TGTGCCACCAGCAGAGAGGGACGACAGATCGGAACTGGGGCCAACGTCCTGACTTTC.

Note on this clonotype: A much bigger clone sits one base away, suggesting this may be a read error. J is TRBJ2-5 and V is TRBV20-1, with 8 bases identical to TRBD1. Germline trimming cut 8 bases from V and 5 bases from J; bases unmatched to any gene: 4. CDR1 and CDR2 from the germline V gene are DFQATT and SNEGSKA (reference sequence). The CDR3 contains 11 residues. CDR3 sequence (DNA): TGCAGTTACAGGGGGGCTGAGACCCAGTACTTC. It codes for CSYRGAETQYF.

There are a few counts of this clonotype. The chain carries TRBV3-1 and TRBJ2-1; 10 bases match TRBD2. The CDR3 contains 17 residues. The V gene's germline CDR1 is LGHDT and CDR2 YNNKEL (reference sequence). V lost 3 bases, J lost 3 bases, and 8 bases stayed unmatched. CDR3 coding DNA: TGTGCCAGCAGCCACTCTAGCGGGAGAGGACTCTACAATGAGCAGTTCTTC. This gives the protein CASSHSSGRGLYNEQFF.